This T cell receptor (beta chain) stems from a study of cytomegalovirus exposure and HLA in healthy donors. Study overall: Tens of millions of unique TCR sequences came from HLA-typed donors in an early release. Study-level results: Earlier findings revealed that most TCR beta V segments proved productive either about 87% or about 30% of the time.

Donors sampled were nominally healthy, though unrecorded immune exposures were likely. Comment on this clone: Its cognate antigen is unknown.

CDR3 length: 13 amino acids. The germline gives CDR1 GTSNPN, CDR2 SVGIG (reference sequence). Losses at the gene ends were 1 base for V and 4 bases for J; bases not matched to a gene: 3. The PCR employed 60 Vbeta primers together with 13 Jbeta primers. Only in-frame clones appear in the TCRdb table, and some are missing; sequencing was by immunoSEQ multiplex PCR. The sample records 95,000 to 130,000 clones, 60% to 70% being singletons. This TCR was recovered from a woman aged 35 to 49 in good health and CMV-seropositive. Input material: PBMCs. V gene TRBV30 combines with J gene TRBJ1-1; 7 bases match TRBD1. The CDR3 region is CAWSDTGVTEAFF. CDR3 nucleotides: TGTGCCTGGAGTGATACAGGGGTCACTGAAGCTTTCTTT.